This T cell receptor (beta chain) was documented in a study of OX40 agonist ivuxolimab in advanced cancers. For the study at large: Males comprised 75% to 90% of the group, whose mean age was roughly 60 years (range roughly 20 to 85). Eligibility admitted prior anti-PD-1, anti-PD-L1 or anti-CTLA-4 therapy; roughly 37% had some.

Germline lookup yields CDR1 SGDLS and CDR2 YYNGEE. This CDR3 comprises 13 residues. Trimming cost V 0 bases and J 8 bases, with 6 bases left between them. Overall study results and limits: CD8+ T cells were the subset that, on average, had more expanded clones than CD4+.

Assay: immunoSEQ multiplex PCR; the TCRdb copy retains only in-frame clones and omits some. The data contain about 45,000 clones, 75% to 90% of them singletons. This clone came up a few times. Its antigen is still unknown. The sequence derives from an adult with an advanced solid tumor such as melanoma, head and neck, liver or kidney cancer. Source: CD4+ or CD8+ T cells sorted from blood, taken in a trial of the OX40 agonist ivuxolimab. V usage is TRBV9 and J usage is TRBJ1-6, with D unclear. CDR3 residues: CASSVVLDSPLHF. In DNA form, the CDR3 reads TGTGCCAGCAGCGTAGTCCTGGATTCACCCCTCCACTTT.